The 30 T cell receptor beta chains reported below all come from one sample, sequenced in a study of T cells in Graves' hyperthyroidism and ophthalmopathy. From RNA transcripts, TCR beta CDR3 regions were amplified. In the first-round RT-PCR of the TCR CDR3, the HTBI primer set was used. TCRdb passed the multiplex PCR reads through MiXCR, listing each CDR3 protein once. In the table there are under 800,000 distinct CDR3 sequences, 11% to 15% of which are singletons. The sample taken for sequencing was blood. The receptors derive from a woman between 18 and 29 years old with Graves' hyperthyroidism.

This clonotype appeared many times. This chain joins TRBV7-4 and TRBJ2-1, with 12 bases aligning to TRBD2. Germline V CDR1 and CDR2: SGHVT, SQSDAQ. The CDR3 extends over 15 amino acids. V trimming: 3 bases; J trimming: 9 bases; junction bases outside the gene matches: 6. The CDR3 protein is CASSFLAGGQVEQFF. CDR3 nucleotide sequence: TGTGCCAGCAGCTTCCTAGCGGGGGGGCAGGTTGAGCAGTTCTTC.

The chain recombines TRBV19 with TRBJ1-1, with 12 positions matching TRBD1. The germline V gene has CDR1 LNHDA and CDR2 SQIVND (reference sequence). The CDR3 extends over 16 amino acids. The V gene end was trimmed by 9 bases and the J gene end by 9 bases; junction bases not matched to a gene: 17. The CDR3 reads CASQDPGDRGLFKAFF. The CDR3 bases are TGTGCCAGCCAGGATCCTGGGGACAGGGGGCTATTTAAAGCTTTCTTT.

The genes are TRBV19 and TRBJ2-3; D ambiguous. The CDR3 covers 15 residues. Germline CDR1 and CDR2: LNHDA and SQIVND (reference sequence). The V gene lost 4 bases and the J gene lost 1 base, with 12 bases spanning the gap. The chain's CDR3 is CASSKGSIRTDTQYF. CDR3 DNA: TGTGCCAGTAGTAAAGGATCGATCCGCACAGATACGCAGTATTTT.

The rearrangement joins TRBV7-9 to TRBJ2-7; 9 bases match TRBD1. This CDR3 comprises 17 residues. V was pared by 0 bases and J by 7 bases, with 13 bases of the junction left unmatched. Germline lookup yields CDR1 SEHNR and CDR2 FQNEAQ (reference sequence). CDR3 sequence (DNA): TGTGCCAGCAGCTTAGCCTTCGTCGGGACAGGGCAGGGAGAGCAGTACTTC. It specifies CASSLAFVGTGQGEQYF. Full variable domain (missing parts from reference TRBV7-9 and TRBJ2-7): DTGVSQNPRHKITKRGQNVTFRCDPISEHNRLYWYRQTLGQGPEFLTYFQNEAQLEKSRLLSDRFSAERPKGSFSTLEIQRTEQGDSAMYLCASSLAFVGTGQGEQYFGPGTRLTVT.

This clonotype occurred a few times. The chain joins TRBV5-6 to TRBJ2-7, with 8 bases matching TRBD2. CDR1 is SGHDT and CDR2 is YYEEEE in the germline V gene. The junction had 6 bases not matched to a gene; V was cut back by 1 base and J by 3 bases. This CDR3 is 15 amino acids long. This CDR3 is CASSLSGAGGYEQYF. DNA for the CDR3: TGTGCCAGCAGCTTGAGCGGGGCGGGGGGCTACGAGCAGTACTTC.

The rearrangement links TRBV6-1 to TRBJ2-7; D unresolved. Trimming left V 7 bases short and J 2 bases short, with 18 bases between. This CDR3 comprises 15 residues. Germline loops: CDR1 MNHNS, CDR2 SASEGT. The CDR3 bases are TGTGCCAGCAACTCCGTGTCTTCAAAAACCTACGAGCAGTACTTC. Translation: CASNSVSSKTYEQYF.

The chain employs TRBV28 and TRBJ2-7; 8 nucleotides match TRBD2. Germline lookup yields CDR1 MDHEN and CDR2 SYDVKM. V shed 11 bases, J shed 2 bases, and the junction held 11 bases outside the gene matches. CDR3 size: 14 residues. CDR3 in amino acids: CASRGGPRTYEQYF. As DNA, the CDR3 is TGTGCCTCCCGGGGGGGGCCGCGGACCTACGAGCAGTACTTC.

The chain links TRBV7-6 to TRBJ2-1; D may be TRBD2 (6 bases). Looked up from germline, CDR1 is SGHVS and CDR2 is FNYEAQ. Trimming pared 0 bases from V and 7 bases from J, leaving 16 bases between. The CDR3 runs to 16 residues. In nucleotides, the CDR3 is TGTGCCAGCAGCTTAGCCTCTAGCGTCCCTCGAAATGAGCAGTTCTTC. This translates into CASSLASSVPRNEQFF.

This clonotype has more than one count but fewer than ten. The rearrangement joins TRBV28 to TRBJ2-1; TRBD2 matches at 7 bases. This CDR3 has 12 residues. CDR1 and CDR2 (germline): MDHEN, SYDVKM. V was clipped by 1 base and J by 12 bases; unmatched bases: 3. The CDR3 is CASSLYAGAQFF. The CDR3 DNA reads as TGTGCCAGCAGTTTATATGCGGGAGCGCAGTTCTTC.

This clonotype was detected a few times. The J gene is TRBJ2-1, the V gene TRBV5-1; tentative D call: TRBD2 (6 bases). V gave up 4 bases and J gave up 3 bases, with 14 bases separating them. The CDR3 consists of 15 residues. Germline V lookup: CDR1 SGHRS, CDR2 YFSETQ. CDR3 amino acids: CASSVYSGSYNEQFF. CDR3 DNA sequence: TGCGCCAGCAGCGTCTATAGCGGCAGCTACAATGAGCAGTTCTTC.

The chain links TRBV2 to TRBJ2-3; 10 bases fit TRBD2. V dropped 5 bases and J dropped 3; count of bases not matched to a gene: 5. CDR1 is SNHLY and CDR2 is FYNNEI in the germline V gene. The CDR3 spans 15 residues. The CDR3 here is CASSPLLAGTDTQYF. The CDR3 DNA sequence: TGTGCCAGCAGTCCTTTACTAGCGGGAACAGATACGCAGTATTTT.

J is TRBJ2-5 and V is TRBV20-1, with 7 nucleotides matching TRBD1. Trimming cost V 7 bases and J 5 bases; bases outside gene matches: 7. Germline CDR1 is DFQATT and CDR2 is SNEGSKA (reference sequence). The CDR3 sequence is 12 residues long. This CDR3 is CSVSQGLETQYF. CDR3 DNA sequence: TGCAGTGTTTCACAGGGGCTCGAGACCCAGTACTTC.

This clonotype was seen more than once but under ten times. The chain uses TRBV24-1 and TRBJ2-7; no reliable D call. V dropped 2 bases and J dropped 2 bases, with 9 bases sitting between them. Germline V gene data show CDR1 as KGHDR and CDR2 as SFDVKD. The CDR3 loop spans 14 amino acids. The CDR3 spells CATSDSADPYEQYF. In DNA form, the CDR3 reads TGTGCCACCAGTGATTCTGCGGATCCCTACGAGCAGTACTTC.

This clonotype was observed at least ten times. The chain joins TRBV6-1 to TRBJ2-3; D is perhaps TRBD1 (5 bases). V was cut by 5 bases and J by 4 bases, with 10 bases left in between. The CDR3 runs to 13 residues. The germline CDR1 and CDR2 sequences are MNHNS and SASEGT. This chain's CDR3 is CASSPLGADTQYF. As DNA, the CDR3 is TGTGCCAGCAGTCCCCTAGGGGCAGATACGCAGTATTTT.

This clonotype was seen ten or more times. One junction end disagrees with the germline gene, perhaps due to a read error. V is TRBV20-1 and J is TRBJ2-1; TRBD1 agrees at 7 bases. CDR3 length: 12 residues. Per the germline V gene, CDR1 is DFQATT and CDR2 is SNEGSKA (reference sequence). This CDR3 is CSANRGGNGQFF. CDR3 sequence (DNA): TGCAGTGCTAACAGAGGGGGCAATGGGCAGTTCTTC.

This clonotype appeared many times. The J gene is TRBJ1-1, the V gene TRBV7-3; D call uncertain. The CDR3 is 14 residues long. Looked up from germline, CDR1 is SGHTA and CDR2 is FQGTGA. Deletions cut 4 bases from V and 1 base from J, with 10 bases between. CDR3: CASSSVPGNTEAFF. The CDR3, as DNA: TGTGCCAGCAGCTCTGTCCCTGGGAACACTGAAGCTTTCTTT.

This clonotype was counted ten times or more. J is TRBJ2-1 and V is TRBV11-3, with D possibly TRBD2 on 6 matching bases. Trimming took off 5 bases at V and 14 bases at J, with 19 bases between the two ends. Germline V gives CDR1 SGHNT, CDR2 YENEEA. This CDR3 region has 13 residues. In nucleotides, the CDR3 is TGTGCCAGCAGCCCCGCGGAGGGACCCCCAGAGTTCTTC. This codes for CASSPAEGPPEFF.

Many counts were recorded for this clonotype. The chain recombines TRBV30 with TRBJ2-7; no clear D gene. The ends were cut back, 0 bases at V and 2 bases at J, with 14 bases in the middle. Germline V gives CDR1 GTSNPN, CDR2 SVGIG (reference sequence). This CDR3 comprises 15 residues. The CDR3 here is CAWSVGRPGTYEQYF. The CDR3, as DNA: TGTGCCTGGAGTGTCGGCAGGCCCGGTACCTACGAGCAGTACTTC.

In its sample, this clonotype was seen many times. V gene TRBV11-2 combines with J gene TRBJ2-1, with D perhaps TRBD2 (5 bases). CDR1 is SGHAT, CDR2 FQNNGV, per germline. Trimming stripped 0 bases from V and 0 bases from J, with 6 bases between. The CDR3 consists of 15 residues. CDR3 nucleotides: TGTGCCAGCAGCTTAGAACGGGGCTCCTACAATGAGCAGTTCTTC. This translates into CASSLERGSYNEQFF.

There are many counts of this clonotype. This chain connects TRBV5-6 to TRBJ2-3, with 7 bases aligning to TRBD1. V was clipped by 4 bases and J by 2 bases; unmatched bases: 4. CDR3 length: 14 residues. Germline values: CDR1 SGHDT, CDR2 YYEEEE. The CDR3 sequence is CASSKTGNTDTQYF. The CDR3 DNA reads TGTGCCAGCAGCAAGACAGGGAACACAGATACGCAGTATTTT.

The CDR3 coding sequence is TGTGCCAGCAGTTTACGATGGGCGGGGGCGAAAACCTACGAGCAGTACTTC. It is translated as CASSLRWAGAKTYEQYF. The gene calls are TRBV6-2 or TRBV6-3 and TRBJ2-7; D perhaps matches TRBD2 (7 bases). CDR1 is MNHEY, CDR2 SVGEGT, per germline. CDR3 length: 17 amino acids. V gave up 4 bases and J gave up 2 bases, with 21 bases separating them.

This clonotype was counted only a few times. The rearrangement uses TRBV20-1 and TRBJ2-3; TRBD2 matches at 10 bases. This CDR3 region has 15 residues. The germline V gene has CDR1 DFQATT and CDR2 SNEGSKA (reference sequence). Trimming cost V 6 bases and J 0 bases; bases outside gene matches: 6. The CDR3 DNA reads as TGCAGTGCCCTTCTAGCGGGAGCCAGCACAGATACGCAGTATTTT. Translated: CSALLAGASTDTQYF.

This clonotype appeared many times. The chain carries TRBV12-5 and TRBJ1-5, with unresolved D. The CDR3 length is 19 residues. Germline CDR1 LGHNT, CDR2 FRNRAP. V was pared by 0 bases and J by 0 bases, with 18 bases between. For the CDR3, the DNA is TGTGCTAGTGGTTTGGTACGTCAGACGCAATTGTATAGCAATCAGCCCCAGCATTTT. This encodes CASGLVRQTQLYSNQPQHF.

This clonotype was seen many times. This sequence joins TRBV7-8 and TRBJ1-2, with D perhaps matching TRBD1 (5 bases). Germline V CDR1 and CDR2: SGHVS, FQNEAQ. Trimming removed 3 bases from V and 3 bases from J, with 14 bases in between. The CDR3 length is 15 residues. CDR3 in amino acids: CASSFLVRGYYGYTF. The CDR3 bases are TGTGCCAGCAGCTTTCTTGTACGGGGGTACTATGGCTACACCTTC.

About this clonotype itself: This sequence may be a read error, since a much larger clone differs from it by one base. V and J are TRBV29-1 and TRBJ2-5; TRBD2 agrees at 12 bases. Matching the DNA end better, TRBJ2-1 makes the J call doubtful. Germline CDR1 and CDR2: SQVTM and ANQGSEA. The CDR3 contains 16 residues. CDR3 residues: CSVSRLAGALQETQFF. Here the CDR3 DNA reads TGCAGTGTCTCCCGACTAGCGGGAGCCCTCCAAGAGACCCAGTTCTTC.

This clonotype has a count of ten or more. The V and J genes are TRBV28 and TRBJ2-2, with D possibly being TRBD1 (5 bases). This CDR3 has 16 residues. V gave up 5 bases and J gave up 4 bases, with 17 bases separating them. Germline V lookup: CDR1 MDHEN, CDR2 SYDVKM. The CDR3 DNA sequence: TGTGCCAGCAGTCCAAGACGGGTTCAGGGCACCGGGGAGCTGTTTTTT. The encoded protein is CASSPRRVQGTGELFF.

In this sample, this clonotype turned up many times. This sequence joins TRBV2 and TRBJ2-1; 8 nucleotides agree with TRBD2. The V and J ends lost 6 bases and 7 bases, in that order; junction bases with no gene match: 2. The CDR3 is 12 residues long. Germline loops: CDR1 SNHLY, CDR2 FYNNEI. CDR3 residues: CASRIAGNEQFF. In DNA, the CDR3 is TGTGCCAGCAGAATAGCGGGAAATGAGCAGTTCTTC. Full variable domain (remainder filled in from reference TRBV2 and TRBJ2-1): EPEVTQTPSHQVTQMGQEVILRCVPISNHLYFYWYRQILGQKVEFLVSFYNNEISEKSEIFDDQFSVERPDGSNFTLKIRSTKLEDSAMYFCASRIAGNEQFFGPGTRLTVL.

This clonotype was counted many times. V and J are TRBV7-2 and TRBJ2-3; 10 bases match TRBD2. In germline, CDR1 is SGHTA, CDR2 FQGNSA. Losses at the gene ends were 2 bases for V and 2 bases for J; bases not matched to a gene: 7. This CDR3 spans 17 amino acids. Here the CDR3 reads CASSLPSLAGATDTQYF. The CDR3 nucleotides read TGTGCCAGCAGCTTACCCTCCCTAGCGGGAGCCACAGATACGCAGTATTTT.

This chain joins TRBV19 and TRBJ2-3; D gene uncertain. V lost 4 bases and J lost 2, with 13 bases in between. The CDR3 contains 15 residues. Per germline, CDR1 LNHDA and CDR2 SQIVND (reference sequence). The CDR3 sequence: CASSKRIGDTDTQYF. Written as DNA, the CDR3 is TGTGCCAGTAGTAAGAGGATTGGAGACACAGATACGCAGTATTTT.

The sample holds many counts of this clonotype. This rearrangement joins TRBV28 to TRBJ1-1; D gene ambiguous. The CDR3 is 12 residues long. Trimming cost V 6 bases and J 7 bases, with 12 bases left between them. Germline loops: CDR1 MDHEN, CDR2 SYDVKM. The CDR3 is CASRTPGLEAFF. DNA for the CDR3: TGTGCCAGCAGAACTCCCGGGCTTGAAGCTTTCTTT.